This TCR beta chain was recorded in a study of early T cells in non-severe SARS-CoV-2 infection. Study-wide findings and caveats: Using VDJdb, the matching emphasized anti-spike CD8 responses while missing private and CD4 specificities.

After removal of 4 bases from V and 3 bases from J, the junction contained 3 bases not matched to a gene. The CDR3 is 14 residues long. From germline, CDR1 is SQVTM and CDR2 ANQGSEA. The TCR library protocol was used to attach unique molecular identifiers. These identifiers were attached to individual cDNA molecules. TCRdb re-called the 5' RACE reads through MiXCR, storing one row per CDR3 protein. Found here are 35,000 to 50,000 distinct CDR3 sequences, around 6% of them singletons; the top ten hold approximately 4%. This clonotype came up many times. Its specificity is unknown. The sequences come from whole blood, collected at baseline. The rearrangement joins TRBV29-1 to TRBJ2-1, with TRBD2 matching 10 bases. This clonotype originated in an adult who was a healthcare worker with PCR-confirmed SARS-CoV-2 infection or an uninfected control (not recorded which). The CDR3 DNA reads TGCAGCGTTGCTAGCGGGAGTTTCTACAATGAGCAGTTCTTC. Translation: CSVASGSFYNEQFF.